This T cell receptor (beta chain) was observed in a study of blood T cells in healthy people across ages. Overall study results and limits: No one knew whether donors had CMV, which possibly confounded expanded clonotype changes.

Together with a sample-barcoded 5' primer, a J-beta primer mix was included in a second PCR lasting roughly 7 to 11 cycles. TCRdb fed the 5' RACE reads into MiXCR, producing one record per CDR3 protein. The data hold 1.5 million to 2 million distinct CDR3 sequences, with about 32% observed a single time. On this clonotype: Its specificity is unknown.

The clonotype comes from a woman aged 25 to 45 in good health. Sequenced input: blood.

The CDR3 reads CASSLTARGILGTDTQYF. The CDR3, as DNA: TGTGCCAGCAGCTTAACGGCCAGGGGAATCCTGGGCACAGATACGCAGTATTTT. The rearrangement joins TRBV7-2 to TRBJ2-3; D perhaps matches TRBD1 (6 bases). CDR1 SGHTA and CDR2 FQGNSA come from the germline V gene. Trimming cost V 2 bases and J 1 base, with 19 bases left between them. This CDR3 is built from 18 residues.